This TCR beta chain derives from a study of T cell changes during pregnancy in multiple sclerosis. The germline V and J ends were trimmed by 0 bases and 0 bases, with 12 bases remaining between them. The CDR3 loop spans 16 amino acids. The germline CDR1 and CDR2 sequences are LGHNA and YNFKEQ. Method: immunoSEQ multiplex PCR; TCRdb's copy keeps in-frame clones and lacks some. The table includes roughly 40,000 clones, about 88% detected once. The V and J genes are TRBV4-2 and TRBJ2-7, with a possible D match to TRBD2 (6 bases). The TCR was taken from a female donor with multiple sclerosis, enrolled in a pregnancy study. The specimen comprised CD4+ T cells from peripheral blood mononuclear cells, sampled in the first trimester of pregnancy. CDR3 nucleotides: TGTGCCAGCAGCCAAGAAAATAGCGGCAACTCCTACGAGCAGTACTTC. This encodes CASSQENSGNSYEQYF.